This entry features one TCR beta chain sequence. What it binds is not known. These data come from a study of CD8+CD57+ T cells in acquired aplastic anemia. About the study: The study obtained an average of about 3.4 ug of DNA from sorted CD4+ and CD8+ cells.

Genomic DNA acted as the template from which TCR beta VDJ combination and CDR3 sequence profiling were carried out. Each CDR3 protein gets one entry after TCRdb re-called the reads with MiXCR. The sample lists roughly 250,000 distinct CDR3 sequences, approximately 86% seen once, with 42% in the top ten. Findings of the study overall: Patients and controls turned out to have 25 to 30 CD8+ CDR3 sequences in common.

From germline, CDR1 is MGHRA and CDR2 YSYEKL. The CDR3 is made up of 17 amino acids. V lost 0 bases and J lost 1, with 14 bases in between. Patients included in sequencing had previously demonstrated CD8+CD57+ cell expansion by flow cytometry. Sequencing was done on a sample of sorted CD4+, CD8+, or CD8+CD57+ T cells (not recorded which) from PBMCs. The origin of this receptor is a human donor with aplastic anemia. The V and J genes are TRBV4-1 and TRBJ2-3; TRBD1 might be the D (6 bases). Written as DNA, the CDR3 is TGCGCCAGCAGCCAAGATGTCAGGGGAATGGGCACAGATACGCAGTATTTT. Amino acids: CASSQDVRGMGTDTQYF.